This passage covers 26 T cell receptor beta chains from one sample sequenced in a study of CD8+CD57+ T cells in acquired aplastic anemia. TCR beta VDJ combinations and CDR3 sequences were profiled from genomic DNA. One entry per CDR3 protein, called by TCRdb with MiXCR from the reads. This table has a few hundred thousand distinct CDR3 sequences, around 50% appearing once. Only patients with CD8+CD57+ cell expansion on flow cytometry were chosen for sequencing. The sequenced material came from sorted CD4+, CD8+, or CD8+CD57+ T cells (not recorded which) from PBMCs. These receptors were taken from a human donor with aplastic anemia.

The rearrangement uses TRBV20-1 and TRBJ1-2; 11 nucleotides line up with TRBD1. This CDR3 spans 12 amino acids. The V gene end was trimmed by 6 bases and the J gene end by 6 bases; junction bases not matched to a gene: 3. The germline V gene has CDR1 DFQATT and CDR2 SNEGSKA (reference sequence). The CDR3 sequence: CSATDRGHGYTF. The CDR3, as DNA: TGCAGTGCCACGGACAGGGGGCATGGCTACACCTTC.

The rearrangement joins TRBV7-7 to TRBJ2-5; 14 bases line up with TRBD2. Germline CDR1 reads SSHAT; CDR2 reads FNYEAQ (reference sequence). J lost 2 bases, V lost 3 bases, and 2 bases had no gene match. The CDR3 has 16 residues. CDR3 in amino acids: CASSFGTSGGQETQYF. The CDR3 DNA reads TGTGCCAGCAGCTTCGGGACTAGCGGGGGACAAGAGACCCAGTACTTC.

Only a few counts were recorded for this clonotype. The conserved phenylalanine or tryptophan is not found at the CDR3 terminus, so this likely reflects a read error. The rearrangement uses TRBV5-5 and TRBJ2-1, with 8 bases identical to TRBD2. This CDR3 is 15 amino acids long. V gave up 4 bases and J gave up 8 bases; unmatched junction bases: 11. The V gene's germline CDR1 is SGHKS and CDR2 YYEKEE (reference sequence). The CDR3 nucleotides are TGTGCCAGCAGCACAGCGGGGGCGCGGGTGCATGAGCAGTTCTCC. Protein product: CASSTAGARVHEQFS.

This clonotype occurred many times. This chain joins TRBV5-1 and TRBJ1-6, with D hard to call. CDR1 and CDR2 from the germline V gene are SGHRS and YFSETQ. The CDR3 is made up of 15 amino acids. Trimming took off 3 bases at V and 10 bases at J, with 17 bases between the two ends. CDR3 in amino acids: CASSSRIGRESPLHF. The DNA for the CDR3 is TGCGCCAGCAGCTCTCGGATAGGGCGAGAGTCACCCCTCCACTTT.

The chain is built from TRBV24-1 and TRBJ2-2, with 7 bases fitting TRBD2. CDR1 is KGHDR and CDR2 is SFDVKD in the germline V gene. J gave up 6 bases and V 7 bases, and 4 bases lay outside the gene matches. The CDR3 is 13 amino acids. The CDR3 protein is CATRGGYAGELFF. CDR3 nucleotide sequence: TGTGCCACCAGGGGAGGGTATGCCGGGGAGCTGTTTTTT.

The rearrangement joins TRBV6-6 to TRBJ1-5, with TRBD1 matching 8 bases. The germline V gene encodes CDR1 MNHNY and CDR2 SVGAGI (reference sequence). V lost 0 bases, J lost 4 bases, and 11 bases stayed unmatched. The CDR3 extends over 18 amino acids. CDR3 sequence reads: CASSYSVGRGQVNQPQHF. The CDR3 bases are TGTGCCAGCAGTTACTCGGTGGGTCGGGGACAGGTTAATCAGCCCCAGCATTTT.

This clonotype was recorded only once. The CDR3 DNA reads as TGTGCCACCCCCCCGGGGCGGGTCACTGAAGCTTTCTTT. Amino acids: CATPPGRVTEAFF. V is TRBV24-1 and J is TRBJ1-1; D perhaps matches TRBD1 (5 bases). This CDR3 is 13 amino acids long. Trimming took 9 bases from V and 4 from J, leaving 14 bases between them. Germline V gives CDR1 KGHDR, CDR2 SFDVKD.

As concerns this clonotype: A much larger clone lies a single base off, so this may be a read error. Given the absence of the conserved phenylalanine or tryptophan at the CDR3 end, a read error is likely. Here the CDR3 reads CASSENTGGETQYS. CDR3 nucleotides: TGTGCCAGCAGTGAAAACACAGGGGGGGAGACCCAGTACTCC. V gene TRBV19 combines with J gene TRBJ2-5; 8 positions match TRBD1. Germline V gives CDR1 LNHDA, CDR2 SQIVND (reference sequence). The V and J ends lost 9 bases and 5 bases, in that order; junction bases with no gene match: 11. The CDR3 is 14 amino acids.

The chain carries TRBV28 and TRBJ1-3, with a possible D match to TRBD1 (6 bases). This CDR3 has 15 residues. Trimming took 2 bases from V and 3 from J, leaving 11 bases between them. Germline loops: CDR1 MDHEN, CDR2 SYDVKM. CDR3 in DNA: TGTGCCAGCAGTTTAGGTGGGGGGCATGGAAACACCATATATTTT. Protein sequence: CASSLGGGHGNTIYF.

The V call is TRBV7-6, the J call TRBJ1-2; the D gene is possibly TRBD1 (6 bases). Per the germline V gene, CDR1 is SGHVS and CDR2 is FNYEAQ. This CDR3 has 13 residues. V lost 6 bases and J lost 3, with 11 bases in between. As DNA, the CDR3 is TGTGCCAGCAGTGGACAGTATGACTATGGCTACACCTTC. Translation gives CASSGQYDYGYTF.

The gene calls are TRBV12-3 or TRBV12-4 and TRBJ2-3, with D unresolved. The CDR3 spans 13 residues. Between the trimmed V and J ends, which lost 3 bases and 0 bases, there was a span of 4 bases. CDR3 protein: CASSFFSTDTQYF. The DNA of the CDR3 is TGTGCCAGCAGTTTCTTCAGCACAGATACGCAGTATTTT.

The CDR3 is CSVIQYGGLSYEQYF. The CDR3 DNA follows: TGCAGCGTGATCCAGTATGGGGGGCTCTCCTACGAGCAGTACTTC. The rearrangement links TRBV29-1 to TRBJ2-7; the D call may be TRBD1 or TRBD2 (6 bases each). The CDR3 sequence is 15 residues long. V was trimmed by 6 bases and J by 0 bases, leaving 18 bases between them. The germline gives CDR1 SQVTM, CDR2 ANQGSEA.

This clonotype was picked up many times. The V gene is TRBV9, the J gene TRBJ2-5; TRBD2 is a possible D gene (7 bases). Trimming took 4 bases from V and 3 from J, leaving 19 bases between them. The germline V gene encodes CDR1 SGDLS and CDR2 YYNGEE. The CDR3 has 16 residues. CDR3 coding DNA: TGTGCCAGCAGCCATCCCCGAGAGGGGGGGGAAGAGACCCAGTACTTC. The encoded protein is CASSHPREGGEETQYF.

This clonotype showed up many times. The V call is TRBV4-1, the J call TRBJ2-3; 10 bases fit TRBD1. The CDR3 is made up of 16 amino acids. Trimming cost V 4 bases and J 2 bases; bases outside gene matches: 6. Germline V gene sequence: CDR1 MGHRA, CDR2 YSYEKL. As DNA, the CDR3 is TGCGCCAGCAGCCCCGGGACAGGGGATATCACAGATACGCAGTATTTT. It translates to CASSPGTGDITDTQYF.

This clonotype has a count of ten or more. The chain joins TRBV2 to TRBJ1-1; the D gene is possibly TRBD1 (5 bases). The germline CDR1 and CDR2 sequences are SNHLY and FYNNEI. V shed 3 bases and J shed 0 bases, with 8 bases lying between them. This CDR3 spans 14 amino acids. CDR3: CASSDQGVNTEAFF. The DNA for the CDR3 is TGTGCCAGCAGTGATCAGGGAGTGAACACTGAAGCTTTCTTT.

A remark on this clonotype: A much larger clone differs by one base, so this may be a read error. J is TRBJ1-6 and V is TRBV5-4, with D hard to call. Germline V lookup: CDR1 SGHNT, CDR2 YYREEE (reference sequence). Deletions cut 0 bases from V and 8 bases from J, with 12 bases between. This CDR3 comprises 15 residues. CDR3 nucleotide sequence: TGTGCCAGCAGCTTGGCCCCTAATTTGTATTCACCCCTCCACTTT. It yields the protein CASSLAPNLYSPLHF.

This clonotype was counted a few times. This chain connects TRBV6-6 to TRBJ1-2; D unclear. The germline V gene has CDR1 MNHNY and CDR2 SVGAGI (reference sequence). This CDR3 comprises 12 residues. The V gene lost 6 bases and the J gene lost 12 bases, with 17 bases spanning the gap. CDR3 residues: CASRDTSSGNTF. CDR3 bases: TGTGCCAGCAGAGACACGAGCTCTGGAAACACCTTC.

About this clonotype: A much larger clone is a single base away; this may be a read error. V and J are TRBV6-1 and TRBJ2-7; tentatively, D is TRBD1 (6 bases). The germline V gene has CDR1 MNHNS and CDR2 SASEGT. The CDR3 covers 14 residues. CDR3 sequence: CASRLRTVPYGQYF. The CDR3 DNA is TGTGCCAGCAGGCTAAGGACAGTCCCCTACGGGCAGTACTTC.

This clonotype was found many times. The V gene is TRBV12-3 or TRBV12-4, the J gene TRBJ1-2, with D uncertain. With 6 bases removed from V and 5 bases from J, the gap between germline ends came to 10 bases. The CDR3 spans 12 residues. CDR3 sequence (DNA): TGTGCCAGCAGCAGGACGGTTTATGGCTACACCTTC. This encodes CASSRTVYGYTF.

The chain links TRBV7-9 to TRBJ1-4; 9 bases are a match to TRBD1. V shed 4 bases, J shed 10 bases, and the junction held 4 bases outside the gene matches. This CDR3 is built from 13 residues. Germline CDR1 SEHNR, CDR2 FQNEAQ (reference sequence). As DNA, the CDR3 is TGTGCCAGCAGCTGGGGACAGGGTGGAAAACTGTTTTTT. It translates to CASSWGQGGKLFF.

This clonotype was seen ten or more times. This rearrangement joins TRBV5-1 to TRBJ1-6; weak D call: TRBD1 (6 bases). The V and J ends lost 2 bases and 7 bases respectively, with 10 bases between them. The V gene's germline CDR1 is SGHRS and CDR2 YFSETQ. CDR3 length: 14 residues. The CDR3 here is CASSFVTGNSPLHF. The CDR3 DNA is TGCGCCAGCAGCTTCGTGACAGGCAATTCACCCCTCCACTTT.

The chain carries TRBV2 and TRBJ2-3, with 10 bases matching TRBD2. Per germline, CDR1 SNHLY and CDR2 FYNNEI. J was trimmed by 2 bases and V by 4 bases; bases with no gene match: 3. CDR3 length: 15 residues. The CDR3 region is CASSALAGFTDTQYF. The DNA for the CDR3 is TGTGCCAGCAGTGCACTAGCGGGGTTCACAGATACGCAGTATTTT.

Details on this clonotype: Since the CDR3 does not end with the conserved phenylalanine or tryptophan, this likely comes from a read error. J is TRBJ1-4 and V is TRBV3-1; D may be TRBD1 (6 bases). Trimming shortened V by 4 bases and J by 0 bases, and 9 bases separated the two germline ends. This CDR3 is built from 15 residues. Germline lookup yields CDR1 LGHDT and CDR2 YNNKEL (reference sequence). CDR3 in DNA: TGTGCCAGCAGCCGTTGGACAGCAACTAATGAAAAACTGTTTCTT. This translates into CASSRWTATNEKLFL.

In the case of this clonotype: A clone one base away is much larger, so this may be a read error. V usage is TRBV5-1 and J usage is TRBJ2-1; perhaps TRBD2 as D (6 bases). The CDR3 is 14 residues long. The germline CDR1 and CDR2 sequences are SGHRS and YFSETQ. The CDR3 DNA sequence: TGCGCCAGCAGCTCCGTAGCGGCTTACAATGAGCGGTTCTTC. It encodes CASSSVAAYNERFF.

J is TRBJ1-1 and V is TRBV5-6; D may be TRBD1 (5 bases). The germline V gene has CDR1 SGHDT and CDR2 YYEEEE. This CDR3 is 15 amino acids long. With 1 base removed from V and 5 bases from J, the gap between germline ends came to 15 bases. The CDR3 DNA follows: TGTGCCAGCAGCTTGAGGCTCTCAGGGACGACTGAAGCTTTCTTT. It translates to CASSLRLSGTTEAFF.

This clonotype has a count of ten or more. J is TRBJ1-5 and V is TRBV12-3 or TRBV12-4; 7 nucleotides agree with TRBD1. Losses at the gene ends were 8 bases for V and 5 bases for J; bases not matched to a gene: 6. CDR3 size: 13 residues. CDR3 bases: TGTGCCAGCGGTGATACAGGGGATCAGCCCCAGCATTTT. It specifies CASGDTGDQPQHF.